The 12 T cell receptor beta chains below come from one sample, sequenced in a study of molecular identifiers for immune sequencing clone quantification. TCRdb reanalysed the PCR reads using MiXCR and keeps one entry per CDR3 protein. The sample has more than 450,000 distinct CDR3 sequences, 25% seen once; the top ten hold 0.7% to 0.9%. The material sequenced was naive CD8+ T cells from blood, with Jurkat cell RNA spiked in. Subset specified: FACS-sorted CD8+CD4-CCR7+CD45RA+ naive T cells. Receptor source: a human donor in good health. Some libraries in this study had Jurkat cell RNA spiked in.

The chain joins TRBV5-1 to TRBJ1-6; D unclear. Germline loops: CDR1 SGHRS, CDR2 YFSETQ. V lost 5 bases, J lost 0 bases, and 15 bases lay in between. The CDR3 totals 17 residues. The CDR3 DNA reads TGCGCCAGCAGAAGGAACAACGTAAGCTCCTATAATTCACCCCTCCACTTT. It codes for CASRRNNVSSYNSPLHF.

This rearrangement joins TRBV24-1 to TRBJ2-7, with D possibly being TRBD2 (5 bases). CDR1 and CDR2 from the germline V gene are KGHDR and SFDVKD. The CDR3 has 13 residues. The V gene lost 5 bases and the J gene lost 5 bases, with 12 bases spanning the gap. This chain's CDR3 is CATSALVRDEQYF. The CDR3 DNA is TGTGCCACCAGTGCACTAGTAAGAGACGAGCAGTACTTC.

V and J are TRBV6-6 and TRBJ2-5; tentatively, D is TRBD1 (7 bases). V was trimmed by 2 bases and J by 0 bases, leaving 13 bases between them. The germline CDR1 and CDR2 sequences are MNHNY and SVGAGI (reference sequence). CDR3 length equals 16 residues. CDR3 amino acids: CASSYMAGGYQETQYF. DNA of the CDR3: TGTGCCAGCAGTTACATGGCAGGGGGGTACCAAGAGACCCAGTACTTC.

The chain couples TRBV4-1 to TRBJ2-2, with D perhaps matching TRBD2 (5 bases). Trimming took off 0 bases at V and 7 bases at J, with 15 bases between the two ends. This CDR3 has 16 amino acids. Germline CDR1 reads MGHRA; CDR2 reads YSYEKL. The CDR3 sequence is CASSQDPGWWDGELFF. The CDR3 DNA reads as TGCGCCAGCAGCCAAGATCCGGGGTGGTGGGACGGGGAGCTGTTTTTT.

This clonotype was seen ten or more times. The chain has TRBV28 and TRBJ1-1; 8 nucleotides align to TRBD1. V shed 3 bases and J 6 bases; nucleotides not matched to a gene: 12. The CDR3 length is 16 residues. The V gene's germline CDR1 is MDHEN and CDR2 SYDVKM. The CDR3 DNA sequence: TGTGCCAGCAGTTTCCGGACAGGGCAACTGAAGGCTGAAGCTTTCTTT. Its translation: CASSFRTGQLKAEAFF.

This clonotype was picked up a small number of times. The chain carries TRBV6-6 and TRBJ1-5; 7 bases are a match to TRBD1. The CDR3 covers 13 residues. Germline V lookup: CDR1 MNHNY, CDR2 SVGAGI (reference sequence). Trimming at V came to 4 bases and at J to 6 bases, leaving 3 bases not matched to a gene. CDR3 coding DNA: TGTGCCAGCAGTTGGGGACAGAGTCAGCCCCAGCATTTT. Protein: CASSWGQSQPQHF.

This clonotype was seen repeatedly, ten times or more. The genes are TRBV28 and TRBJ2-5; D possibly matches TRBD1 or TRBD2 (5 bases each). The ends were cut back, 7 bases at V and 1 base at J, with 16 bases in the middle. The CDR3 extends over 15 amino acids. Germline V CDR1 and CDR2: MDHEN, SYDVKM. CDR3 nucleotides: TGTGCCAGCACTTCCCTAGGGGAGCTCCAAGAGACCCAGTACTTC. Its translation is CASTSLGELQETQYF.

This clonotype has ten or more counts. The chain is built from TRBV6-5 and TRBJ2-3; weak D call: TRBD1 (6 bases). Trimming took off 2 bases at V and 4 bases at J, with 16 bases between the two ends. CDR1 and CDR2 (germline): MNHEY, SVGAGI. There are 16 residues in the CDR3. The CDR3 sequence: CASSYRLPRGPDTQYF. The DNA of the CDR3 is TGTGCCAGCAGTTACCGATTACCCAGGGGCCCAGATACGCAGTATTTT.

For this clonotype: Just one base apart from a much larger clone, this may be a read error. The chain joins TRBV20-1 to TRBJ1-5; 9 bases agree with TRBD1. CDR3 length: 17 amino acids. Germline V lookup: CDR1 DFQATT, CDR2 SNEGSKA (reference sequence). The CDR3 bases are TGCAGTGCTAGGGACAGGGGAAACCCTTATAGCGATCAGCCCCAGCATTTT. It encodes CSARDRGNPYSDQPQHF.

Note on this clonotype: A single base separates this from a much larger clone, so it may be a read error. The chain employs TRBV12-3 or TRBV12-4 and TRBJ1-2; D is possibly TRBD1 (5 bases). The CDR3 has 12 residues. Trimming removed 6 bases at V and 9 bases at J, with 14 bases between. The CDR3 loop reads CASRFRVWSYTF. DNA of the CDR3: TGTGCCAGCAGGTTCAGGGTTTGGAGCTACACCTTC.

The genes are TRBV7-2 and TRBJ2-1; D is possibly TRBD2 (7 bases). The CDR3 runs 14 residues. Trimming cost V 3 bases and J 9 bases, with 15 bases left between them. Per the germline V gene, CDR1 is SGHTA and CDR2 is FQGNSA. CDR3 region: CASSLVAGASEQFF. The CDR3 DNA reads as TGTGCCAGCAGCTTGGTTGCGGGGGCCAGTGAGCAGTTCTTC.

This clonotype was seen a handful of times. J is TRBJ1-1 and V is TRBV9, with 8 bases fitting TRBD1. Germline trimming cut 0 bases from V and 6 bases from J; bases unmatched to any gene: 10. The CDR3 is made up of 16 amino acids. Germline V CDR1 and CDR2: SGDLS, YYNGEE. The CDR3 DNA sequence: TGTGCCAGCAGCGTAGATGTTACAGGGGGGACCGCTGAAGCTTTCTTT. Protein product: CASSVDVTGGTAEAFF.